Below, 22 T cell receptor beta chains from the same sample are listed, as sequenced in a study of T-cell memory formation after mild COVID-19. TCRdb re-called the 5' RACE reads with MiXCR, one entry per CDR3 protein. The data contain more than 300,000 distinct CDR3 sequences, roughly an eighth of them singletons. The sequenced sample consisted of PBMCs or a T cell subset sorted from them (not recorded which). The receptors here all came from a man between 18 and 35 years old who had mild COVID-19 (a few samples of this study predate the infection). Cell type and time point are not known.

This clonotype was found a few times. CDR3 sequence reads: CASSLNPGDEQYV. CDR3 bases: TGTGCCAGCAGCTTAAATCCAGGGGACGAGCAGTACGTC. J is TRBJ2-7 and V is TRBV7-2, with D maybe TRBD1 (6 bases). The germline V and J ends were trimmed by 2 bases and 5 bases, with 10 bases remaining between them. The V gene's germline CDR1 is SGHTA and CDR2 FQGNSA. This CDR3 is built from 13 residues.

The genes are TRBV5-1 and TRBJ1-4; D not resolved. CDR1 and CDR2 (germline): SGHRS, YFSETQ. The CDR3 totals 16 residues. Trimming took off 0 bases at V and 7 bases at J, with 16 bases between the two ends. The DNA for the CDR3 is TGCGCCAGCAGCTTGGGATTACCTGAGGGTGGTGAAAAACTGTTTTTT. The encoded protein is CASSLGLPEGGEKLFF.

This clonotype was found a few times. J is TRBJ2-1 and V is TRBV3-1; 9 bases are a match to TRBD2. V shed 2 bases, J shed 6 bases, and the junction held 5 bases outside the gene matches. Germline V gene data show CDR1 as LGHDT and CDR2 as YNNKEL (reference sequence). This CDR3 comprises 15 residues. The CDR3 is CASSQPSGATNEQFF. In DNA form, the CDR3 reads TGTGCCAGCAGCCAACCTAGCGGGGCAACCAATGAGCAGTTCTTC.

CDR3 sequence: CASSWVTGTFTDTQYF. The CDR3 bases are TGTGCCAGCAGCTGGGTAACCGGGACCTTCACAGATACGCAGTATTTT. The genes are TRBV5-8 and TRBJ2-3; tentatively, D is TRBD1 or TRBD2 (5 bases each). The V end was cut by 3 bases, the J end by 2 bases, with 16 bases between. The CDR3 spans 16 residues. Germline V lookup: CDR1 SGHTS, CDR2 YDEGEE.

This clonotype was counted a few times. The V call is TRBV27, the J call TRBJ2-3; 8 bases are shared with TRBD1. Per germline, CDR1 MNHEY and CDR2 SMNVEV (reference sequence). This CDR3 spans 17 amino acids. V was clipped by 3 bases and J by 0 bases; unmatched bases: 8. The CDR3 bases are TGTGCCAGCAGTTTCCCTCTGGACAGGGAAAGCACAGATACGCAGTATTTT. Amino acid sequence: CASSFPLDRESTDTQYF.

This clonotype was seen more than once but under ten times. The chain couples TRBV5-1 to TRBJ2-7; either TRBD1 or TRBD2 may fit D (5 bases each). V was cut by 5 bases and J by 0 bases, with 15 bases left in between. Germline V CDR1 and CDR2: SGHRS, YFSETQ. The CDR3 is made up of 15 amino acids. This chain's CDR3 is CASRGDPYSSYEQYF. The CDR3 nucleotides are TGCGCCAGCAGGGGGGACCCCTACTCCTCCTACGAGCAGTACTTC.

V gene TRBV20-1 combines with J gene TRBJ2-7; 9 bases are a match to TRBD1. This CDR3 is 14 amino acids long. V lost 3 bases and J lost 5; bases outside the gene matches: 8. The V gene's germline CDR1 is DFQATT and CDR2 SNEGSKA (reference sequence). The CDR3 DNA follows: TGCAGTGCTAGCCCTATGGGACAGGGAGACGAGCAGTACTTC. Protein: CSASPMGQGDEQYF.

In this sample, this clonotype turned up a few times. The J gene is TRBJ2-1, the V gene TRBV29-1; perhaps D is TRBD1 or TRBD2 (6 bases each). The CDR3 spans 18 residues. Germline V gene lookup returns CDR1 SQVTM and CDR2 ANQGSEA. V was clipped by 1 base and J by 0 bases, with 19 bases between them. CDR3: CSVEGGRGHSSSYNEQFF. The CDR3 DNA sequence: TGCAGCGTTGAAGGGGGGCGGGGACACTCCAGCTCCTACAATGAGCAGTTCTTC.

This clonotype was detected only a few times. This chain uses TRBV9 with TRBJ2-6; D is unclear. The germline V and J ends were trimmed by 0 bases and 4 bases, with 11 bases remaining between them. The CDR3 is 16 residues long. Germline assignment: CDR1 SGDLS and CDR2 YYNGEE. Here the CDR3 reads CASSVVRSGGANVLTF. Written as DNA, the CDR3 is TGTGCCAGCAGCGTAGTGAGGAGTGGAGGGGCCAACGTCCTGACTTTC.

This clonotype was recorded many times. This rearrangement joins TRBV5-1 to TRBJ2-3, with D perhaps TRBD1 (5 bases). The CDR3 is made up of 15 amino acids. V was cut by 4 bases and J by 5 bases, with 17 bases left in between. CDR1 SGHRS and CDR2 YFSETQ come from the germline V gene. In DNA form, the CDR3 reads TGCGCCAGCAGCGTAACCAGGGATTCGGGAGATACGCAGTATTTT. Protein product: CASSVTRDSGDTQYF.

Written as DNA, the CDR3 is TGTGCCAGCAGCGCTCAACAGGCGAACACCGGGGAGCTGTTTTTT. As protein: CASSAQQANTGELFF. V and J are TRBV11-2 and TRBJ2-2, with a weak D call TRBD1 (5 bases). Between the trimmed V and J ends, which lost 5 bases and 0 bases, there was a span of 10 bases. The CDR3 is 15 residues long. CDR1 and CDR2 from the germline V gene are SGHAT and FQNNGV. The full variable domain, its missing parts supplied by reference TRBV11-2 and TRBJ2-2, is EAGVAQSPRYKIIEKRQSVAFWCNPISGHATLYWYQQILGQGPKLLIQFQNNGVVDDSQLPKDRFSAERLKGVDSTLKIQPAKLEDSAVYLCASSAQQANTGELFFGEGSRLTVL.

This clonotype was picked up many times. V usage is TRBV7-8 and J usage is TRBJ2-7; 7 bases agree with TRBD1. Germline V gene sequence: CDR1 SGHVS, CDR2 FQNEAQ. V shed 4 bases and J 2 bases; nucleotides not matched to a gene: 5. The CDR3 totals 14 residues. This CDR3 is CASSSWGQTYEQYF. The CDR3 nucleotides read TGTGCCAGCAGCTCCTGGGGACAGACCTACGAGCAGTACTTC.

The table lists this clonotype with a few counts. The chain is built from TRBV7-8 and TRBJ2-3; 8 positions agree with TRBD2. The trim removed 1 base at V and 5 bases at J, leaving 5 bases unmatched. This CDR3 comprises 15 residues. CDR1 and CDR2 from the germline V gene are SGHVS and FQNEAQ. Here the CDR3 DNA reads TGTGCCAGCAGCTTAGATCAGCGGGGGTTAGATACGCAGTATTTT. It codes for CASSLDQRGLDTQYF.

This clonotype has just a few counts. V gene TRBV12-3 or TRBV12-4 combines with J gene TRBJ1-1; 7 bases agree with TRBD1. The V and J ends lost 2 bases and 4 bases, in that order; junction bases with no gene match: 4. CDR3 size: 14 residues. The CDR3: CASSLLNRGTEAFF. CDR3 DNA sequence: TGTGCCAGCAGTTTACTCAACAGGGGCACTGAAGCTTTCTTT.

This clonotype was observed at least ten times. The chain combines TRBV3-1 with TRBJ2-7, with D perhaps assigned TRBD1 or TRBD2 (6 bases each). Between the trimmed V and J ends, which lost 0 bases and 0 bases, there was a span of 12 bases. The germline V gene encodes CDR1 LGHDT and CDR2 YNNKEL (reference sequence). The CDR3 has 16 amino acids. CDR3 sequence reads: CASSQDEGGCSYEQYV. The CDR3 DNA follows: TGTGCCAGCAGCCAAGATGAAGGGGGGTGCTCCTACGAGCAGTACGTC.

There are a few counts of this clonotype. The chain uses TRBV10-3 and TRBJ1-5; D gene ambiguous. The CDR3 contains 14 residues. Germline loops: CDR1 ENHRY, CDR2 SYGVKD. Trimming took off 2 bases at V and 0 bases at J, with 5 bases between the two ends. The CDR3 DNA reads TGTGCCATCAGTGAGGGTGATAGCAATCAGCCCCAGCATTTT. This gives the protein CAISEGDSNQPQHF.

The rearrangement joins TRBV6-1 to TRBJ1-1, with TRBD1 identical over 8 bases. Trimming at V came to 5 bases and at J to 3 bases, leaving 14 bases not matched to a gene. The CDR3 is 17 residues long. Germline loops: CDR1 MNHNS, CDR2 SASEGT. Here the CDR3 reads CASSPPRGRTEDTEAFF. The CDR3 DNA reads TGTGCCAGCAGTCCCCCCAGGGGGCGGACCGAGGACACTGAAGCTTTCTTT.

This clonotype was recorded at least ten times. The chain couples TRBV12-3 or TRBV12-4 to TRBJ2-7, with a tentative D call TRBD2 (6 bases). The CDR3 spans 14 residues. V lost 5 bases, J lost 3 bases, and 14 bases lay in between. The CDR3 DNA sequence: TGTGCCAGCAGTAAGGGACTCCTAGACTACGAGCAGTACTTC. It translates to CASSKGLLDYEQYF.

V gene TRBV20-1 combines with J gene TRBJ1-5; D is undetermined. The CDR3 runs 18 residues. Trimming took 2 bases from V and 0 from J, leaving 20 bases between them. Germline lookup yields CDR1 DFQATT and CDR2 SNEGSKA (reference sequence). CDR3 coding DNA: TGCAGTGCTAGACTACTCGACACCGGAGTCCTTAGCAATCAGCCCCAGCATTTT. Encoded protein: CSARLLDTGVLSNQPQHF.

This clonotype was detected ten times or more. The chain carries TRBV6-4 and TRBJ2-3, with a possible D match to TRBD2 (6 bases). The V end was cut by 5 bases, the J end by 0 bases, with 12 bases between. CDR1 and CDR2 (germline): MRHNA, SNTAGT. This CDR3 contains 15 residues. The CDR3 sequence: CASSLTAGSTDTQYF. Written as DNA, the CDR3 is TGTGCCAGCAGTCTGACGGCGGGGAGCACAGATACGCAGTATTTT.

This clonotype appeared many times. The CDR3 nucleotides read TGCAGTGCAGACCCGGGGCTCGTTACCTACGAGCAGTACTTC. Encoded protein: CSADPGLVTYEQYF. This chain links TRBV20-1 with TRBJ2-7; D is possibly TRBD1 or TRBD2 (5 bases each). The germline CDR1 and CDR2 sequences are DFQATT and SNEGSKA (reference sequence). The CDR3 runs to 14 residues. Trimming removed 6 bases at V and 2 bases at J, with 17 bases between.

The genes are TRBV28 and TRBJ1-1, with TRBD1 as a possible D gene (5 bases). The CDR3 loop spans 13 amino acids. Per the germline V gene, CDR1 is MDHEN and CDR2 is SYDVKM. Trimming removed 6 bases from V and 5 bases from J, with 13 bases in between. The CDR3 DNA reads TGTGCCAGCAGGAGAGGGGTAGGAACTGAAGCTTTCTTT. Amino acid sequence: CASRRGVGTEAFF.